The entry below gives a single TCR beta chain sequence along with its context. The sample holds many counts of this clonotype. It has no known antigen specificity. No base-level quality is on record; no much larger clone is a single base apart. This entry comes from a study of low-dose radiotherapy and immunotherapy resistance in tumors (dated by TCRdb to between 2022 and 2023). In terms of the full investigation: In Cohort 1, each fraction delivered 0.5 Gy every 2 weeks, and the prescribed total PTV dose was 6.5 Gy. For Cohort 2, the dose was 1 Gy per fraction given every two weeks, adding up to 13 Gy in total across 26 weeks. Nivolumab and ipilimumab were both given intravenously, with nivolumab at a 240 mg flat dose every two weeks and ipilimumab at 1 mg/kg every six weeks. Every two weeks, patients got intravenous cyclophosphamide at 200 mg/m2, given one day ahead of each radiation and immunotherapy administration. Starting on cycle 1 day 1, patients took 300 mg of aspirin by mouth once daily for four cycles. No randomization into treatment groups was done for the people taking part in the trial. The translational analysis covered eight patients: three from the first dose cohort and the first five from the second dose cohort.

Instrument on record: Illumina HiSeq 2500. To make first-strand cDNA, Superscript III was used along with a set of TRAV- and TRBV-specific primers so that both the TCRalpha and TCRbeta chains were covered. TCRs were amplified with Phusion for around 18 PCR cycles, with a constant-region primer paired with the adapter attached to the V primers. The isolated mRNA was amplified using the MessageAmp II aRNA Amplification Kit, with in vitro transcription performed for about 16 hours at 37 degrees C. The Dynabeads mRNA DIRECT Purification Kit was used to isolate mRNA for TCR sequencing. Indexed Illumina adapters were added in a second Phusion PCR of approximately 27 cycles, after which AMPure XP beads were used to purify the products. From the authors' description of their analysis: Custom Perl scripts were used to pool TCR sequences that encoded the same protein, to remove out-of-frame sequences, and to calculate the abundance of each clonotype. Any TCR sequence backed by just one read was left out of the analysis. The metrics used to describe the repertoires included Shannon entropy, Gini index, clonality, richness, and the frequency of TCRs shared between repertoires. The public reads were quality trimmed at Q25 with fastp and then assembled into clones with MiXCR by TCRdb, keeping productive beta chains. Identical CDR3 proteins give one entry, which carries the most common genes and DNA. The V and J calls and clone size are TCRdb's, not the authors'. The sample records 55,000 to 70,000 distinct CDR3 sequences, roughly 24% of which are singletons. Of the sample, roughly 6% falls within the top ten clones.

The germline V gene (reference sequence) provides CDR1 SEHNR and CDR2 FQNEAQ. V is trimmed back by 5 bases and J by 4 bases, and the junction contains 4 bases that no gene match accounts for. Inclusive of the bounding cysteine and phenylalanine, the CDR3 is 13 residues long. Of the read, only the CDR3 DNA is kept; its 39 bases are in frame from base 1. This specimen's time point label, per the study, means: before trial treatment. The donors came from RACIN, which was a single-arm phase I dose-escalation trial that paired nivolumab and ipilimumab with aspirin, low-dose cyclophosphamide and low-dose radiotherapy. Eligible patients had advanced, TIL-negative solid tumors.

This TCR was recovered from a male donor with prostate cancer. The sequenced sample was PBMCs, obtained before treatment. The chain employs TRBV7-9 and TRBJ1-2; 7 middle bases align to TRBD1. CDR3 protein: CASSQTGIYGYTF. The nucleotide sequence reads TGTGCCAGCAGCCAGACAGGGATCTATGGCTACACCTTC.